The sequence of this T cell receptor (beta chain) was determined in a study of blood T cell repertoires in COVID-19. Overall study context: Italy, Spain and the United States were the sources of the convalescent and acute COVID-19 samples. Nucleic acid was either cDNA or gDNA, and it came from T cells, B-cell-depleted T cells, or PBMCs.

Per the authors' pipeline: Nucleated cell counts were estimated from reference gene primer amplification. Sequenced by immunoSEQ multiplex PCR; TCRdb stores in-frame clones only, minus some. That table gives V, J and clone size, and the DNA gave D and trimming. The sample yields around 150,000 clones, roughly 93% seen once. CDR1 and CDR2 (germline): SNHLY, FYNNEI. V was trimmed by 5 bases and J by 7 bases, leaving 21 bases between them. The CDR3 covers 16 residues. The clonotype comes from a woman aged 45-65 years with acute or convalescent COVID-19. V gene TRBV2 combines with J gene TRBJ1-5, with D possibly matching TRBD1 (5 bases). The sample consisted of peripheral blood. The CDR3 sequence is CASSRDSRQSGQPQHF. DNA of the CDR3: TGTGCCAGCAGTAGAGACAGCCGACAGAGTGGGCAGCCCCAGCATTTT.